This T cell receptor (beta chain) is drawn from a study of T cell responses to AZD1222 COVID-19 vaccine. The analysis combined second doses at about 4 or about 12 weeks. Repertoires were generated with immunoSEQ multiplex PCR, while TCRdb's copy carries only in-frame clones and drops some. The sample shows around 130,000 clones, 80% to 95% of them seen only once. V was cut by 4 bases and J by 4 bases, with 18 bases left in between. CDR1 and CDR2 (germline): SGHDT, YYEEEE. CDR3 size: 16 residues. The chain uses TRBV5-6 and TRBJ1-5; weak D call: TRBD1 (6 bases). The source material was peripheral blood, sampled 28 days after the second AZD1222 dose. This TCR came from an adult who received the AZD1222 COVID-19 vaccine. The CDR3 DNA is TGTGCCAGCAGCCCTACCCCAGGGGAAACTAATCAGCCCCAGCATTTT. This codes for CASSPTPGETNQPQHF.